The 21 T cell receptor beta chains below come from one sample, sequenced in a study of regulatory T cells in long-lasting Graves disease. As for time point: persistent/refractory GD, antithyroid drugs over 5 years with positive TRAb. Scientists built the TCR library using RNA that was extracted from PBMCs. Assembly of TCR beta libraries relied on iRepertoire HTBI primers together with Arm-PCR of CDR3 regions. TCRdb analysed the multiplex PCR reads with MiXCR anew, one entry per CDR3 protein. The sample carries a few hundred thousand distinct CDR3 sequences, under 25% recorded once. This sample comprised peripheral blood mononuclear cells (PBMCs), obtained when the disease was refractory, from a patient treated with antithyroid drugs. The origin of the receptors is a female donor with Graves disease.

This clonotype has at least ten counts. The CDR3 DNA reads as TGTGCCAGCAGTGAAGTCAGGGTGAACACTGAAGCTTTCTTT. The encoded protein is CASSEVRVNTEAFF. The J gene is TRBJ1-1, the V gene TRBV6-1; D perhaps matches TRBD1 (5 bases). Germline V lookup: CDR1 MNHNS, CDR2 SASEGT. The CDR3 loop spans 14 amino acids. V lost 1 base, J lost 0 bases, and 6 bases lay in between.

The chain is built from TRBV18 and TRBJ1-1; D is unclear. Trimming took off 2 bases at V and 5 bases at J, with 9 bases between the two ends. In germline, CDR1 is KGHSH, CDR2 LQKENI. CDR3 length: 13 amino acids. CDR3 residues: CASSPGTKTEAFF. CDR3 DNA sequence: TGTGCCAGCTCACCAGGAACAAAGACTGAAGCTTTCTTT.

This clonotype was counted many times. This chain uses TRBV28 with TRBJ1-2; D gene uncertain. The V end was cut by 4 bases, the J end by 8 bases, with 17 bases between. The CDR3 consists of 14 residues. Germline loops: CDR1 MDHEN, CDR2 SYDVKM. CDR3 sequence: CASSSPQTRKGYTF. The CDR3 DNA reads TGTGCCAGCAGTTCCCCCCAGACCCGAAAGGGCTACACCTTC.

In this sample, this clonotype turned up many times. V usage is TRBV28 and J usage is TRBJ2-5; D remains unclear. This CDR3 is built from 11 residues. Trimming removed 6 bases from V and 5 bases from J, with 7 bases in between. Germline-derived CDR1 and CDR2 are MDHEN and SYDVKM. This chain's CDR3 is CASSGWETQYF. The CDR3, as DNA: TGTGCCAGCAGCGGGTGGGAGACCCAGTACTTC.

This clonotype has ten or more counts. This chain links TRBV20-1 with TRBJ2-5, with 7 bases lining up with TRBD1. In germline, CDR1 is DFQATT, CDR2 SNEGSKA (reference sequence). V lost 6 bases and J lost 2; bases outside the gene matches: 6. The CDR3 spans 13 residues. Here the CDR3 DNA reads TGCAGTGCCATGGACAGGTTTCAAGAGACCCAGTACTTC. Translating gives CSAMDRFQETQYF.

The sample holds a few counts of this clonotype. The chain has TRBV12-3 or TRBV12-4 and TRBJ2-5; weak D call: TRBD2 (7 bases). The CDR3 is 15 residues long. V lost 6 bases and J 2 bases, leaving 16 bases between the germline ends. For the CDR3, the DNA is TGTGCCAGCAGACCCAACCGGGGGGCTCAAGAGACCCAGTACTTC. Encoded protein: CASRPNRGAQETQYF.

The CDR3 DNA reads as TGCGCCAGCAGCTTGGCCGGCAGGTCTCTTTACACCTTC. It is translated as CASSLAGRSLYTF. This chain uses TRBV5-1 with TRBJ1-2; D not certain. V was clipped by 0 bases and J by 11 bases, with 14 bases between them. This CDR3 has 13 amino acids. The germline V gene has CDR1 SGHRS and CDR2 YFSETQ.

This sequence joins TRBV29-1 and TRBJ1-4; D gene unclear. V was shortened by 4 bases and J by 8 bases, with 14 bases between the two germline ends. This CDR3 region has 13 residues. Looked up from germline, CDR1 is SQVTM and CDR2 is ANQGSEA. DNA of the CDR3: TGCAGCGTTGGGGTGGCCGCGGGGGAAAAACTGTTTTTT. Translated, it gives CSVGVAAGEKLFF.

This clonotype has just a few counts. This chain links TRBV20-1 with TRBJ1-5; 9 nucleotides align to TRBD1. The V and J ends lost 5 bases and 7 bases, in that order; junction bases with no gene match: 12. The CDR3 contains 15 residues. Looked up from germline, CDR1 is DFQATT and CDR2 is SNEGSKA (reference sequence). CDR3 sequence (DNA): TGCAGTGCTGGAGGGGTACAGGGGGCCCGGCAGCCCCAGCATTTT. Translation: CSAGGVQGARQPQHF.

This clonotype was seen ten or more times. The genes are TRBV25-1 and TRBJ2-5; the D is unclear. Trimming stripped 8 bases from V and 2 bases from J, with 3 bases between. CDR1 MGHDK and CDR2 SYGVNS come from the germline V gene. CDR3 size: 10 residues. The CDR3 spells CASGQETQYF. Written as DNA, the CDR3 is TGTGCCAGCGGGCAAGAGACCCAGTACTTC.

In its sample, this clonotype was seen many times. This chain connects TRBV7-9 to TRBJ1-1; D is uncertain. Trimming shortened V by 1 base and J by 0 bases, and 6 bases separated the two germline ends. This CDR3 region has 14 residues. Germline V gene lookup returns CDR1 SEHNR and CDR2 FQNEAQ (reference sequence). The CDR3 spells CASSLDSVNTEAFF. For the CDR3, the DNA is TGTGCCAGCAGCTTAGACAGCGTGAACACTGAAGCTTTCTTT.

The chain recombines TRBV7-6 with TRBJ2-7; D is tentatively TRBD1 or TRBD2 (6 bases each). The V gene's germline CDR1 is SGHVS and CDR2 FNYEAQ. This CDR3 spans 14 amino acids. Trimming shortened V by 5 bases and J by 6 bases, and 17 bases separated the two germline ends. The CDR3 loop reads CASSPAGGASEQYF. The CDR3, as DNA: TGTGCCAGCAGCCCGGCCGGGGGCGCTTCCGAGCAGTACTTC.

The chain couples TRBV28 to TRBJ2-1; 14 bases map to TRBD2. The CDR3 has 17 residues. In germline, CDR1 is MDHEN, CDR2 SYDVKM. V was clipped by 6 bases and J by 7 bases; unmatched bases: 11. CDR3: CASSPPGTSGSLNEQFF. CDR3 coding DNA: TGTGCCAGCAGCCCTCCCGGGACTAGCGGGAGTTTAAATGAGCAGTTCTTC.

This clonotype was recorded a few times. J is TRBJ2-2 and V is TRBV9, with 8 bases lining up with TRBD2. Trimming removed 2 bases from V and 1 base from J; junction bases left unmatched: 10. Germline CDR1 SGDLS, CDR2 YYNGEE. The CDR3 has 18 amino acids. The CDR3 loop reads CASSVTSGTTLNTGELFF. CDR3 sequence (DNA): TGTGCCAGCAGCGTCACTAGCGGAACTACTTTGAACACCGGGGAGCTGTTTTTT.

A few counts support this clonotype. An end of the junction differs from the germline gene, which may be a read error. This chain connects TRBV12-3 or TRBV12-4 to TRBJ2-3, with D tentatively TRBD2 (5 bases). The CDR3 length is 15 residues. The CDR3 loop is CASSPTRFATDTQCF. The CDR3 region has the DNA TGTGCCAGCAGCCCAACTAGGTTCGCCACAGATACGCAGTGTTTT.

This clonotype occurred many times. The rearrangement uses TRBV28 and TRBJ1-1; no clear D. V lost 2 bases to trimming and J lost 3 bases, with 4 bases between them. The CDR3 is 12 amino acids. Germline CDR1 MDHEN, CDR2 SYDVKM. The CDR3: CASSLQDTEAFF. The CDR3 region has the DNA TGTGCCAGCAGTTTACAGGACACTGAAGCTTTCTTT.

As for this clonotype: Being one base from a much bigger clone, this may be a read error. The chain employs TRBV3-1 and TRBJ2-7, with unresolved D. This CDR3 has 11 residues. Germline-derived CDR1 and CDR2 are LGHDT and YNNKEL (reference sequence). Trimming shortened V by 0 bases and J by 9 bases, and 6 bases separated the two germline ends. The CDR3 coding sequence is TGTGCCAGCAGCCAAGAAGACGGGCAGTACTTC. It encodes CASSQEDGQYF.

The CDR3 nucleotides read TGTGCCAGTAGTACGCCGGGACAGGGGTTGAAGACCCAGTACTTC. Amino acid sequence: CASSTPGQGLKTQYF. This chain joins TRBV19 and TRBJ2-5; 10 bases line up with TRBD1. Germline V gives CDR1 LNHDA, CDR2 SQIVND (reference sequence). The ends lost 4 bases at V and 6 bases at J; junction bases unmatched: 8. The CDR3 sequence is 15 residues long. Full variable domain (remainder filled in from reference TRBV19 and TRBJ2-5): DGGITQSPKYLFRKEGQNVTLSCEQNLNHDAMYWYRQDPGQGLRLIYYSQIVNDFQKGDIAEGYSVSREKKESFPLTVTSAQKNPTAFYLCASSTPGQGLKTQYFGPGTRLLVL.

There are many counts of this clonotype. V usage is TRBV20-1 and J usage is TRBJ2-7; 10 positions agree with TRBD1. From germline, CDR1 is DFQATT and CDR2 SNEGSKA (reference sequence). J was trimmed by 4 bases and V by 0 bases; bases with no gene match: 6. The CDR3 is 15 amino acids. The DNA for the CDR3 is TGCAGTGCTAGAGATCCAGGACAGGGGGGTTACGAGCAGTACTTC. Amino acids: CSARDPGQGGYEQYF.

Many counts were recorded for this clonotype. V usage is TRBV20-1 and J usage is TRBJ1-1; 8 nucleotides agree with TRBD1. The ends lost 1 base at V and 0 bases at J; junction bases unmatched: 1. The CDR3 sequence is 14 residues long. Germline V CDR1 and CDR2: DFQATT, SNEGSKA (reference sequence). The CDR3 loop reads CSARGGQVNTEAFF. Here the CDR3 DNA reads TGCAGTGCTAGAGGGGGACAGGTGAACACTGAAGCTTTCTTT.

This clonotype was seen ten or more times. The CDR3 sequence: CASSDRVREETQYF. The CDR3 DNA sequence: TGTGCCAGCAGCGACAGGGTGAGGGAAGAGACCCAGTACTTC. The chain couples TRBV12-3 or TRBV12-4 to TRBJ2-5; 7 nucleotides align to TRBD1. Trimming removed 6 bases from V and 3 bases from J; junction bases left unmatched: 7. The CDR3 has 14 amino acids.